Listed below are T cell receptor beta chains from one sample, sequenced in a study of T cell responses to AZD1222 COVID-19 vaccine. Profiled with immunoSEQ multiplex PCR; TCRdb holds only in-frame clones, not every one. The sample shows roughly 86,000 clones, approximately 81% of them seen only once. Sequencing was performed on peripheral blood, taken 28 days after the second AZD1222 dose. The source is an adult who received the AZD1222 COVID-19 vaccine. Each CDR3 is given with its conserved first and last residue. Each record gives: V gene, D gene, clone size, J gene, CDR3 protein, CDR3 DNA. A D gene is named only where the DNA matches it firmly. Not every row has a clone size; where given, it reads once, few, many or a size class.

v_gene: TRBV19; d_gene: TRBD2; abundance: .; j_gene: TRBJ2-3; CDR3aa: CASSVPGLAGVGGTDTQYF; CDR3nt: TGTGCCAGTAGTGTACCGGGACTAGCGGGGGTCGGGGGCACAGATACGCAGTATTTT
v_gene: TRBV7-9; d_gene: TRBD1; abundance: .; j_gene: TRBJ1-4; CDR3aa: CASSPRQGGSEKLFF; CDR3nt: TGTGCCAGCAGCCCGCGACAGGGGGGAAGTGAAAAACTGTTTTTT
v_gene: TRBV7-9; d_gene: .; abundance: .; j_gene: TRBJ1-3; CDR3aa: CASSLISSGNTIYF; CDR3nt: TGTGCCAGCAGCTTAATAAGCTCTGGAAACACCATATATTTT
v_gene: TRBV7-8; d_gene: .; abundance: .; j_gene: TRBJ2-2; CDR3aa: CASSFGYTGELFF; CDR3nt: TGTGCCAGCAGCTTTGGGTACACCGGGGAGCTGTTTTTT
v_gene: TRBV7-9; d_gene: .; abundance: .; j_gene: TRBJ2-5; CDR3aa: CASSLLGETQYF; CDR3nt: TGTGCCAGCAGCTTACTTGGGGAGACCCAGTACTTC
v_gene: TRBV19; d_gene: TRBD1; abundance: .; j_gene: TRBJ2-2; CDR3aa: CAIQDRGNTGELFF; CDR3nt: TGTGCCATTCAAGACAGGGGGAACACCGGGGAGCTGTTTTTT
v_gene: TRBV18; d_gene: .; abundance: .; j_gene: TRBJ2-5; CDR3aa: CASSPTVQETQYF; CDR3nt: TGTGCCAGCTCACCGACAGTCCAAGAGACCCAGTACTTC
v_gene: TRBV6-2/TRBV6-3; d_gene: TRBD2; abundance: .; j_gene: TRBJ2-3; CDR3aa: CASSSTRRLAGTTDTQYF; CDR3nt: TGTGCCAGCAGTTCCACACGTCGTCTAGCGGGTACCACAGATACGCAGTATTTT
v_gene: TRBV4-2; d_gene: .; abundance: .; j_gene: TRBJ1-5; CDR3aa: CASSQDWRIWGLNQPQHF; CDR3nt: TGTGCCAGCAGCCAAGACTGGCGGATCTGGGGGCTCAATCAGCCCCAGCATTTT
v_gene: TRBV28; d_gene: TRBD1; abundance: .; j_gene: TRBJ1-2; CDR3aa: CASGSGTGLYGYTF; CDR3nt: TGTGCCAGCGGATCTGGGACAGGGCTCTATGGCTACACCTTC
v_gene: TRBV5-4; d_gene: .; abundance: .; j_gene: TRBJ2-7; CDR3aa: CASSSFLTEEQYF; CDR3nt: TGTGCCAGCAGCTCATTTTTGACTGAGGAGCAGTACTTC
v_gene: TRBV18; d_gene: .; abundance: .; j_gene: TRBJ2-6; CDR3aa: CASSPRQHSGANVLTF; CDR3nt: TGTGCCAGCTCACCAAGACAGCACTCTGGGGCCAACGTCCTGACTTTC
v_gene: TRBV4-1; d_gene: .; abundance: .; j_gene: TRBJ1-3; CDR3aa: CASSISSVPSGNTIYF; CDR3nt: TGCGCCAGCAGTATAAGCAGCGTGCCCTCTGGAAACACCATATATTTT
v_gene: TRBV5-1; d_gene: TRBD2; abundance: .; j_gene: TRBJ2-5; CDR3aa: CASGLAGGPGETQYF; CDR3nt: TGCGCCAGTGGACTAGCGGGGGGGCCGGGAGAGACCCAGTACTTC
v_gene: TRBV21-1; d_gene: .; abundance: .; j_gene: TRBJ2-1; CDR3aa: CASAPRSGRFEQFF; CDR3nt: TGTGCCAGCGCCCCAAGGAGCGGGAGATTTGAGCAGTTCTTC
v_gene: TRBV6-6; d_gene: .; abundance: .; j_gene: TRBJ2-3; CDR3aa: CASMRGTDTQYF; CDR3nt: TGTGCCAGCATGCGGGGCACAGATACGCAGTATTTT
v_gene: TRBV6-5; d_gene: .; abundance: .; j_gene: TRBJ2-7; CDR3aa: CASSPRGSSYEQYF; CDR3nt: TGTGCCAGCAGCCCCCGAGGAAGCTCCTACGAGCAGTACTTC
v_gene: TRBV10-2; d_gene: .; abundance: .; j_gene: TRBJ2-1; CDR3aa: CASGRAGVHNEQFF; CDR3nt: TGCGCCAGCGGGCGGGCCGGGGTCCACAATGAGCAGTTCTTC
v_gene: TRBV6-5; d_gene: .; abundance: once; j_gene: TRBJ2-1; CDR3aa: CASVMVAGPYNEQFF; CDR3nt: TGTGCCAGCGTCATGGTGGCTGGTCCTTACAATGAGCAGTTCTTC
v_gene: TRBV4-3; d_gene: .; abundance: .; j_gene: TRBJ2-3; CDR3aa: CASSLLRGSPGTDTQYF; CDR3nt: TGCGCCAGCAGCCTCCTCAGAGGTAGTCCCGGCACAGATACGCAGTATTTT
v_gene: TRBV19; d_gene: .; abundance: .; j_gene: TRBJ2-5; CDR3aa: CASSILGGRSETQYF; CDR3nt: TGTGCCAGTAGTATACTGGGCGGCCGCTCGGAGACCCAGTACTTC
v_gene: TRBV11-2; d_gene: .; abundance: .; j_gene: TRBJ1-1; CDR3aa: CASSLDPQGTEAFF; CDR3nt: TGTGCCAGCAGCTTAGACCCTCAGGGGACGGAAGCTTTCTTT
v_gene: TRBV18; d_gene: .; abundance: .; j_gene: TRBJ2-3; CDR3aa: CASSPPSKGTDTQYF; CDR3nt: TGTGCCAGCTCACCACCGAGTAAGGGCACAGATACGCAGTATTTT
v_gene: TRBV7-2; d_gene: .; abundance: .; j_gene: TRBJ1-1; CDR3aa: CASSLRGEYTEAFF; CDR3nt: TGTGCCAGCAGCTTACGGGGGGAGTACACTGAAGCTTTCTTT